This TCR beta chain was captured by sequencing in a study of blood T cell repertoires in COVID-19. Profiled with immunoSEQ multiplex PCR; TCRdb holds only in-frame clones, not every one. This table has about 400,000 clones, around 87% appearing once. The CDR3 runs to 16 residues. J lost 7 bases, V lost 4 bases, and 12 bases had no gene match. CDR1 is LNHDA and CDR2 is SQIVND in the germline V gene (reference sequence). The V and J genes are TRBV19 and TRBJ2-1; TRBD2 agrees at 8 bases. This TCR was sampled from a human donor in a cohort sampled during active COVID-19. Sequencing input: peripheral blood. CDR3 in amino acids: CASSKEREGRSNEQFF. The CDR3 DNA is TGTGCCAGTAGTAAGGAACGGGAGGGCAGATCGAATGAGCAGTTCTTC.